What follows are 20 T cell receptor beta chains derived from one specimen sequenced in a study of T cell repertoires in cytomegalovirus infection. TCRdb fed the reads into MiXCR, producing one record per CDR3 protein. The table records 150,000 to 200,000 distinct CDR3 sequences, over 15% of them present only once. Sequencing was carried out using CD8+ T cells from PBMCs. These receptors all stem from a human donor in good health (CMV status not recorded). Some clones in this sample may be carry-over from other donors' samples.

In its sample, this clonotype was seen a few times. This chain connects TRBV7-6 to TRBJ2-4; a weak D match, TRBD1 (5 bases). The ends were cut back, 5 bases at V and 5 bases at J, with 28 bases in the middle. The CDR3 totals 19 residues. The germline gives CDR1 SGHVS, CDR2 FNYEAQ. As DNA, the CDR3 is TGTGCCAGCAGCCCTCTTCTTCTGCTCAGGGCCACAGAGGAAAACATTCAGTACTTC. It encodes CASSPLLLLRATEENIQYF.

The chain couples TRBV19 to TRBJ1-5, with D hard to call. CDR3 length: 13 amino acids. The germline V and J ends were trimmed by 3 bases and 8 bases, with 11 bases remaining between them. The germline CDR1 and CDR2 sequences are LNHDA and SQIVND (reference sequence). The CDR3 is CASSILGPKPQHF. The CDR3 DNA sequence: TGTGCCAGTAGTATCCTCGGGCCAAAGCCCCAGCATTTT.

In its sample, this clonotype was seen a few times. This chain links TRBV7-2 with TRBJ1-1; TRBD1 agrees at 7 bases. CDR1 is SGHTA, CDR2 FQGNSA, per germline. CDR3 size: 15 residues. V lost 5 bases and J lost 5; bases outside the gene matches: 11. The CDR3 DNA follows: TGTGCCAGCAGCCTGGGGGACAGCTCTACGACTGAAGCTTTCTTT. Its translation: CASSLGDSSTTEAFF.

This sequence joins TRBV19 and TRBJ2-1; 11 bases agree with TRBD2. Germline CDR1 is LNHDA and CDR2 is SQIVND (reference sequence). The length of the CDR3 is 11 residues. The CDR3 coding sequence is TGTTCCACCCTAGCGGGAGGTGAGCAGTTCTTC. Amino acids: CSTLAGGEQFF.

This clonotype was counted a few times. V usage is TRBV7-9 and J usage is TRBJ1-5; 7 bases map to TRBD1. V lost 5 bases to trimming and J lost 3 bases; unmatched junction nucleotides: 4. The CDR3 runs 14 residues. Germline CDR1 is SEHNR and CDR2 is FQNEAQ (reference sequence). The DNA of the CDR3 is TGTGCCAGCAGCGACAGGGATCTCAATCAGCCCCAGCATTTT. Translation: CASSDRDLNQPQHF. Filled out from reference TRBV7-9 and TRBJ1-5, the complete variable domain reads DTGVSQNPRHKITKRGQNVTFRCDPISEHNRLYWYRQTLGQGPEFLTYFQNEAQLEKSRLLSDRFSAERPKGSFSTLEIQRTEQGDSAMYLCASSDRDLNQPQHFGDGTRLSIL.

This clonotype was counted at least ten times. V is TRBV7-9 and J is TRBJ1-1; 8 positions agree with TRBD1. The J segment lost 0 bases and the V segment lost 3 bases, leaving 12 bases of the junction unmatched. The CDR3 extends over 18 amino acids. Germline V CDR1 and CDR2: SEHNR, FQNEAQ (reference sequence). The CDR3 DNA is TGTGCCAGCAGCTTGCCAGGGGGCGCGGGTGACATGAACACTGAAGCTTTCTTT. Amino acids: CASSLPGGAGDMNTEAFF.

This clonotype appeared a few times. The junction departs from germline at one end; a sequencing error may be responsible. V is TRBV6-6 and J is TRBJ2-3; 8 positions agree with TRBD2. The CDR3 runs 11 residues. The germline V gene encodes CDR1 MNHNY and CDR2 SVGAGI (reference sequence). The CDR3 protein is CASTDSGEMTF. The CDR3 coding sequence is TGTGCCAGCACCGATAGCGGGGAGATGACGTTT.

This clonotype was recorded a few times. This chain connects TRBV10-3 to TRBJ2-1; 9 nucleotides align to TRBD2. The CDR3 loop spans 14 amino acids. J lost 5 bases, V lost 8 bases, and 7 bases had no gene match. Germline V lookup: CDR1 ENHRY, CDR2 SYGVKD. The DNA for the CDR3 is TGTGCCATCGCCTGGCGGGGGGGCAACAATGAGCAGTTCTTC. Protein sequence: CAIAWRGGNNEQFF.

This clonotype was detected only a few times. This rearrangement joins TRBV14 to TRBJ1-2; possibly TRBD1 for D (5 bases). This CDR3 has 15 residues. CDR1 and CDR2 (germline): SGHDN, FVKESK. The V and J ends lost 0 bases and 3 bases respectively, with 11 bases between them. The DNA of the CDR3 is TGTGCCAGCAGCCAAGAAAAGACAGTCTACTATGGCTACACCTTC. Amino acid sequence: CASSQEKTVYYGYTF.

The chain uses TRBV12-3 or TRBV12-4 and TRBJ1-2; D is possibly TRBD1 (6 bases). CDR3 length: 14 amino acids. Trimming stripped 6 bases from V and 5 bases from J, with 16 bases between. The CDR3 reads CASRRTENYYGYTF. CDR3 nucleotide sequence: TGTGCCAGCAGACGGACAGAAAATTATTATGGCTACACCTTC.

In this sample, this clonotype turned up many times. The V call is TRBV7-2, the J call TRBJ2-3; D ambiguous. Deletions cut 5 bases from V and 3 bases from J, with 12 bases between. The CDR3 length is 14 residues. In germline, CDR1 is SGHTA, CDR2 FQGNSA. The DNA of the CDR3 is TGTGCCAGCAGCCTAGAGGTCCCAACAGATACGCAGTATTTT. Translated, it gives CASSLEVPTDTQYF.

The chain employs TRBV7-9 and TRBJ1-2; maybe TRBD1 (6 bases). With 4 bases removed from V and 4 bases from J, the gap between germline ends came to 13 bases. Germline CDR1 SEHNR, CDR2 FQNEAQ (reference sequence). The CDR3 contains 14 residues. The DNA of the CDR3 is TGTGCCAGCAGCTCGAACAGGGAACTCTATGGCTACACCTTC. It yields the protein CASSSNRELYGYTF.

The chain uses TRBV7-8 and TRBJ2-1, with TRBD2 matching 9 bases. The length of the CDR3 is 18 residues. In germline, CDR1 is SGHVS, CDR2 FQNEAQ. V lost 5 bases to trimming and J lost 2 bases; unmatched junction nucleotides: 13. The CDR3 spells CASSPWGGGAWAYNEQFF. As DNA, the CDR3 is TGTGCCAGCAGCCCCTGGGGCGGGGGGGCTTGGGCCTACAATGAGCAGTTCTTC.

The sample holds a few counts of this clonotype. V usage is TRBV12-3 or TRBV12-4 and J usage is TRBJ2-5; D is ambiguous. V lost 5 bases to trimming and J lost 5 bases, with 9 bases between them. CDR3 length: 12 amino acids. This CDR3 reads CASSPVGETQYF. For the CDR3, the DNA is TGTGCCAGCAGTCCAGTTGGGGAGACCCAGTACTTC.

This clonotype appeared a few times. The CDR3 nucleotides read TGTGCCAGCAGCCGGGACGAGAACCAAGAGACCCAGTACTTC. It encodes CASSRDENQETQYF. J is TRBJ2-5 and V is TRBV7-9; D tentatively reads TRBD1 or TRBD2 (5 bases each). The ends were cut back, 5 bases at V and 0 bases at J, with 10 bases in the middle. Germline V CDR1 and CDR2: SEHNR, FQNEAQ (reference sequence). This CDR3 comprises 14 residues.

This clonotype was observed many times. This chain connects TRBV6-4 to TRBJ2-3; the D gene is possibly TRBD2 (6 bases). The germline V gene encodes CDR1 MRHNA and CDR2 SNTAGT. The length of the CDR3 is 16 residues. V lost 0 bases and J 8 bases, leaving 18 bases between the germline ends. For the CDR3, the DNA is TGTGCCAGCAGTGACTCTCACGAGGGGCGGGGAGGTACGCAGTATTTT. Protein: CASSDSHEGRGGTQYF.

This chain uses TRBV7-6 with TRBJ1-2; D ambiguous. Germline CDR1 and CDR2: SGHVS and FNYEAQ. The V and J ends lost 5 bases and 4 bases respectively, with 11 bases between them. The CDR3 extends over 13 amino acids. The CDR3 region is CASSTAGVYGYTF. As DNA, the CDR3 is TGTGCCAGCAGCACCGCGGGTGTCTATGGCTACACCTTC. Full variable domain (outside the CDR3, taken from reference TRBV7-6 and TRBJ1-2): GAGVSQSPRYKVTKRGQDVALRCDPISGHVSLYWYRQALGQGPEFLTYFNYEAQQDKSGLPNDRFSAERPEGSISTLTIQRTEQRDSAMYRCASSTAGVYGYTFGSGTRLTVV.

Notes on this clonotype: An end of the junction differs from the germline gene, which may be a read error. The chain combines TRBV5-5 with TRBJ2-1; D unclear. The CDR3 covers 16 residues. CDR1 is SGHKS, CDR2 YYEKEE, per germline (reference sequence). CDR3 in amino acids: CATSPSSPGPYNEQFF. CDR3 in DNA: TGTGCCACCAGCCCAAGTAGCCCCGGACCCTACAATGAGCAGTTCTTC.

V is TRBV7-9 and J is TRBJ2-7; D gene unclear. Germline CDR1 SEHNR, CDR2 FQNEAQ (reference sequence). V was pared by 2 bases and J by 1 base, with 6 bases between. The CDR3 length is 13 residues. The CDR3 reads CASSLPNSYEQYF. In nucleotides, the CDR3 is TGTGCCAGCAGCTTACCCAATTCCTACGAGCAGTACTTC.

This clonotype occurred a few times. CDR3 sequence: CASSRTGVNEQFF. The CDR3 bases are TGTGCCAGCAGCCGGACAGGGGTAAATGAGCAGTTCTTC. The chain has TRBV7-2 and TRBJ2-1; 9 nucleotides align to TRBD1. The V gene's germline CDR1 is SGHTA and CDR2 FQGNSA. This CDR3 is 13 amino acids long. The V gene end was trimmed by 5 bases and the J gene end by 7 bases; junction bases not matched to a gene: 3.